This is a list of T cell receptor beta chains from one sample in a study of cytomegalovirus exposure and HLA in healthy donors. Clones were read by immunoSEQ multiplex PCR, and TCRdb kept only the in-frame ones, dropping some. The sample carries some 200,000 clones, roughly 83% recorded once. The specimen sequenced was PBMCs. The receptors were sampled from a male donor in good health and CMV-seropositive. Each CDR3 is given with its conserved first and last residue. Fields, in order: J gene, clone size, D gene, V gene, CDR3 protein, CDR3 DNA. A D gene is named only where the DNA matches it firmly. Size is omitted from some rows. Given values are once, few, many or a class for expanded clones.

>TRBJ1-2|.|.|TRBV7-9
CASSPQVNRLYGYTF
TGTGCCAGCAGCCCACAGGTTAATAGGCTCTATGGCTACACCTTC
>TRBJ2-1|few|TRBD1|TRBV7-3
CASSGDRDDEQFF
TGTGCCAGCAGCGGGGACAGGGACGATGAGCAGTTCTTC
>TRBJ1-2|.|.|TRBV15
CATSTGQPSGYTF
TGTGCCACCAGCACAGGACAGCCCTCTGGCTACACCTTC
>TRBJ2-7|.|TRBD2|TRBV5-5
CASSVTSGSSYEQYF
TGTGCCAGCAGCGTGACTAGCGGGAGTTCCTACGAGCAGTACTTC
>TRBJ2-3|once|TRBD2|TRBV2
CASGRTSGRVDTQYF
TGTGCCAGCGGCCGGACTAGCGGGAGGGTGGATACGCAGTATTTT
>TRBJ2-5|once|TRBD2|TRBV7-7
CASSLVLAGGQETQYF
TGTGCTAGCAGCTTAGTCCTAGCGGGAGGGCAAGAGACCCAGTACTTC
>TRBJ2-5|few|.|TRBV7-9
CSSSLSRGRLGETQYF
TGTTCCAGCAGCTTATCACGCGGCCGACTTGGAGAGACCCAGTACTTC
>TRBJ2-1|.|TRBD1|TRBV10-3
CAISRDSNEQFF
TGTGCCATCAGCAGGGACAGCAATGAGCAGTTCTTC
>TRBJ1-2|once|TRBD1|TRBV11-2
CASSLSPGGGYGYTF
TGTGCCAGCAGCTTATCCCCAGGGGGCGGCTATGGCTACACCTTC
>TRBJ1-5|.|TRBD1|TRBV18
CASSPGDRGSQPQHF
TGTGCCAGCTCACCGGGGGACAGGGGCAGTCAGCCCCAGCATTTT
>TRBJ1-1|.|TRBD1|TRBV7-6
CASSTGGGAEAFF
TGTGCCAGCAGCACAGGGGGTGGGGCTGAAGCTTTCTTT
>TRBJ2-5|.|.|TRBV7-3
CASSLRGAETQYF
TGTGCCAGCAGCTTACGGGGTGCCGAGACCCAGTACTTC
>TRBJ2-1|.|.|TRBV7-2
CASIRQAAGDEQFF
TGTGCCAGTATCCGACAGGCTGCCGGGGATGAGCAGTTCTTC
>TRBJ2-1|.|.|TRBV2
CASTNKLEGQFF
TGTGCCAGCACTAATAAGCTTGAGGGGCAGTTCTTC
>TRBJ2-7|.|.|TRBV7-8
CASSLLQGNSYEQYF
TGTGCCAGCAGCTTACTTCAGGGAAACTCCTACGAGCAGTACTTC
>TRBJ1-4|.|TRBD1|TRBV5-6
CASSLSSRGRDEKLFF
TGTGCCAGCAGCTTGAGTTCAAGGGGGCGCGATGAAAAACTGTTTTTT
>TRBJ1-6|few|.|TRBV14
CASSQDRRNSSPLHF
TGTGCCAGCAGCCAAGATCGGCGGAATAGTTCACCCCTCCACTTT
>TRBJ2-7|.|TRBD2|TRBV10-3
CAIRASSGSSYEQYF
TGTGCCATCAGGGCTTCTAGCGGAAGCTCCTACGAGCAGTACTTC
>TRBJ2-7|.|.|TRBV14
CASSQYSYEQYF
TGTGCCAGCAGCCAATATTCCTACGAGCAGTACTTC
>TRBJ1-2|few|TRBD1|TRBV25-1
CASSELQGDYGYTF
TGTGCCAGCAGTGAATTACAGGGGGACTATGGCTACACCTTC
>TRBJ2-7|.|TRBD2|TRBV5-1
CASRGTSGDMVTYEQYF
TGCGCCAGCAGAGGGACTAGCGGTGACATGGTAACCTACGAGCAGTACTTC
>TRBJ2-7|.|TRBD2|TRBV6-5
CATWTSGLYEQYF
TGTGCCACCTGGACTAGCGGACTATACGAGCAGTACTTC
>TRBJ2-7|once|TRBD2|TRBV7-2
CASSLAGGSHEQYF
TGTGCCAGCAGCCTAGCGGGAGGGTCCCACGAGCAGTACTTC
>TRBJ2-1|.|.|TRBV7-3
CASSLGLDSYNEQFF
TGTGCCAGCAGCTTAGGACTCGACTCCTACAATGAGCAGTTCTTC
>TRBJ2-7|once|TRBD2|TRBV7-3
CASSATSVLTYEQYF
TGTGCCAGCAGCGCTACTAGCGTTTTGACCTACGAGCAGTACTTC
>TRBJ1-2|once|TRBD1|TRBV27
CASSPTVGQGSNGYTF
TGTGCCAGCAGTCCGACCGTGGGACAGGGTTCGAATGGCTACACCTTC
>TRBJ2-3|.|TRBD2|TRBV7-6
CASSPSWSEGSSGRGTDTQYF
TGTGCCAGCAGCCCTAGTTGGTCAGAGGGATCTAGCGGGAGGGGCACAGATACGCAGTATTTT
>TRBJ1-1|few|TRBD1|TRBV7-9
CAARQGETEAFF
TGTGCCGCCAGACAGGGGGAGACTGAAGCTTTCTTT
>TRBJ2-7|.|.|TRBV14
CASNRDLTSYEQYF
TGTGCCAGCAACCGGGACTTGACGTCCTACGAGCAGTACTTC
>TRBJ2-1|.|TRBD2|TRBV5-4
CASRLELAGEDEQFF
TGTGCCAGCAGGCTTGAATTAGCGGGGGAGGATGAGCAGTTCTTC
>TRBJ1-4|.|.|TRBV7-9
CASSSGRWGGEKLFF
TGTGCCAGCAGCTCGGGGAGATGGGGTGGTGAAAAACTGTTTTTT
>TRBJ2-3|once|.|TRBV9
CASSVAGDTQYF
TGTGCCAGCAGCGTAGCCGGGGATACGCAGTATTTT
>TRBJ2-4|.|.|TRBV4-3
CASSRTGNLGKNIQYF
TGCGCCAGCAGCCGGACCGGGAATTTGGGCAAAAACATTCAGTACTTC
>TRBJ2-7|.|TRBD1|TRBV28
CASSFPRQGGIYEQYF
TGTGCCAGCAGTTTTCCCCGACAGGGGGGAATCTACGAGCAGTACTTC
>TRBJ2-1|.|TRBD2|TRBV7-7
CASSLGYEGTSGRGGNEQFF
TGTGCTAGCAGCTTAGGGTACGAGGGGACTAGCGGGAGGGGGGGTAATGAGCAGTTCTTC
>TRBJ2-3|once|.|TRBV7-9
CASSLQSDTQYF
TGTGCCAGCAGCTTACAGTCAGATACGCAGTATTTT
>TRBJ1-5|.|.|TRBV19
CASAKGVSGNQPQHF
TGTGCCAGTGCCAAGGGGGTATCCGGCAATCAGCCCCAGCATTTT
>TRBJ2-5|.|TRBD1|TRBV7-2
CASSLTQGETQYF
TGTGCCAGCAGCCTAACACAGGGGGAGACCCAGTACTTC
>TRBJ1-1|once|.|TRBV5-1
CASSLWQGGRTEAFF
TGCGCCAGCAGCTTGTGGCAGGGAGGGCGCACTGAAGCTTTCTTT
>TRBJ2-7|.|.|TRBV5-8
CASSHRTVYEQYF
TGTGCCAGCAGCCACCGGACAGTCTACGAGCAGTACTTC
>TRBJ2-7|.|TRBD2|TRBV15
CATSRALAGTLGEQYF
TGTGCCACCAGCAGGGCCCTAGCGGGGACGCTCGGCGAGCAGTACTTC
>TRBJ1-4|once|.|TRBV1
CTSSQRTDRVPTNEKLFF
TGCACCAGCAGCCAACGAACGGACAGGGTTCCAACTAATGAAAAACTGTTTTTT
>TRBJ2-1|once|.|TRBV6-5
CASTTLQGPSEQFF
TGTGCCAGCACCACGCTTCAGGGGCCGTCGGAGCAGTTCTTC
>TRBJ2-7|.|.|TRBV7-7
CASSPGADRKYEQYF
TGTGCTAGCAGCCCTGGAGCCGACAGAAAGTACGAGCAGTACTTC
>TRBJ2-5|.|TRBD1|TRBV27
CASRNRGLETQYF
TGTGCCAGCAGGAACAGGGGGCTGGAGACCCAGTACTTC
>TRBJ1-1|.|.|TRBV7-3
CASSPGDGGGRTEAFF
TGTGCCAGCAGTCCCGGGGACGGGGGAGGTAGAACTGAAGCTTTCTTT
>TRBJ2-7|.|.|TRBV9
CASSVGASATFEQYF
TGTGCCAGCAGCGTAGGAGCGTCGGCGACCTTCGAGCAGTACTTC
>TRBJ1-2|.|.|TRBV19
CASSIEWGVLNYGYTF
TGTGCCAGTAGTATAGAATGGGGAGTCCTTAACTATGGCTACACCTTC
>TRBJ2-1|.|.|TRBV19
CASSILRSSYNEQFF
TGTGCCAGTAGTATATTGAGAAGCTCCTACAATGAGCAGTTCTTC